A selection of T cell receptor beta chains follows, all from one sample in a study of T-cell memory formation after mild COVID-19. TCRdb called the 5' RACE reads again in MiXCR, with one record for every CDR3 protein. The profile shows about 120,000 distinct CDR3 sequences, about 17% of them singletons. The source material was PBMCs or a T cell subset sorted from them (not recorded which). Source of these receptors: an adult woman who had mild COVID-19 (a few samples of this study predate the infection). Cell type and time point are not known. Each CDR3 is given with its conserved first and last residue. The D gene is left open where the match is weak. Clone size is stated in some rows and not others, as once, few, many or a class when expanded.

TRBJ2-7 few TRBD2 TRBV7-3 TGTGCCAGCAGCTTATTCAGCGGGGGATACGAGCAGTACTTC CASSLFSGGYEQYF
TRBJ2-7 . TRBD1 TRBV19 TGTGCCAGTAGTATAAGAGACAGGGGGCTCGAGCAGTACTTC CASSIRDRGLEQYF
TRBJ1-2 . TRBD1 TRBV5-1 TGCGCCAGCAGCTCGGACAGGGCCTCGGGCACCTTC CASSSDRASGTF
TRBJ2-1 . TRBD1 TRBV7-2 TGTGCCAGCAGCTACGACAGGGGGCCCCCTCCACTGCAGTTCTTC CASSYDRGPPPLQFF
TRBJ2-3 . . TRBV3-1 TGTGCCAGCGAGGAGGGGGCGGGAAGCACAGATACGCAGTATTTT CASEEGAGSTDTQYF
TRBJ2-1 few TRBD2 TRBV5-1 TGCGCCAGCAGCTTACCGGGACTAGCGGACTACAATGAGCAGTTCTTC CASSLPGLADYNEQFF
TRBJ2-1 . TRBD1 TRBV7-8 TGTGCCAGCAGCCCAATCGGGACAGTCGACTACTACCTCGATTACAATGAGCAGTTCTTC CASSPIGTVDYYLDYNEQFF
TRBJ1-5 . TRBD1 TRBV6-2/TRBV6-3 TGTGCCAGCAGTTCCGACAGGGTCAGTCAGCCCCAGCATTTT CASSSDRVSQPQHF
TRBJ2-3 . TRBD1 TRBV12-3/TRBV12-4 TGTGCCAGCAGTTTCGTTGTCCAGGGGGCAACAGATACGCAGTATTTT CASSFVVQGATDTQYF
TRBJ2-7 . . TRBV5-5 TGTGCCAGCAGCGTTCAGACAGGATCCTACGAGCAGTACTTC CASSVQTGSYEQYF
TRBJ1-5 many . TRBV4-3 TGCGCCAGCAGCCAAGAAGTTCATCAGCCCCAGCATTTT CASSQEVHQPQHF
TRBJ2-3 . . TRBV13 TGTGCCAGCAGCCCTAGGGCGTCCGGGACTAGCACAGATACGCAGTATTTT CASSPRASGTSTDTQYF
TRBJ1-6 . . TRBV3-1 TGTGCCAGCAGCTCCAGGGATAATTCACCCCTCCACTTT CASSSRDNSPLHF
TRBJ2-1 few . TRBV2 TGTGCCAGCAGTGAGGGTCATGAGCAGTTCTTC CASSEGHEQFF
TRBJ2-3 few TRBD2 TRBV3-1 TGTGCCAGCAGCCAAGGGCCGGGACTAGCGGGACCAGATACGCAGTATTTT CASSQGPGLAGPDTQYF
TRBJ1-2 . . TRBV27 TGTGCCAGCAGTTTGCAGGGTTCGGGCGGCTACACCTTC CASSLQGSGGYTF
TRBJ2-3 few . TRBV7-2 TGTGCCAGCAGCTTCGCGCCTAGCACAGATACGCAGTATTTT CASSFAPSTDTQYF
TRBJ1-1 . . TRBV29-1 TGCAGCGTTGAAGTTCATATTAATCTCGTGGACACTGAAGCTTTCTTT CSVEVHINLVDTEAFF
TRBJ2-3 few . TRBV18 TGTGCCAGCTCACCCTCCCAGGGAGATACGCAGTATTTT CASSPSQGDTQYF
TRBJ2-2 many . TRBV4-2 TGTGCCAGCAGCCAAGATCCCGGCAGGGGCACCGGGGAGCTGTTTTTT CASSQDPGRGTGELFF
TRBJ2-2 . TRBD1 TRBV29-1 TGCAGCGTTGAGGACAGGGAAAAGGGGCGAGGTAACACCGGGGAGCTGTTTTTT CSVEDREKGRGNTGELFF
TRBJ2-7 . . TRBV25-1 TGTGCCAGCAGGGCACAGAACGCGTACGAGCAGTACTTC CASRAQNAYEQYF
TRBJ1-5 few TRBD1 TRBV12-3/TRBV12-4 TGTGCCAGCAGTGAGGACAGGTGGGATAGCAATCAGCCCCAGCATTTT CASSEDRWDSNQPQHF
TRBJ1-2 few . TRBV6-6 TGTGCCAGCAGTTACGGGCAGGGATACTATGGCTACACCTTC CASSYGQGYYGYTF
TRBJ2-7 . . TRBV29-1 TGCAGCGTTGGATGGGGGCTTGAGCAGTACTTC CSVGWGLEQYF
TRBJ2-1 many TRBD2 TRBV7-6 TGTGCCAGCAGCCCGAAGGGACTAGCGGCCGTCAATGAGCAGTTCTTC CASSPKGLAAVNEQFF
TRBJ2-1 . TRBD1 TRBV5-1 TGCGCCAGCAGCTCGACCCGGGACAGGGCTGGAAATGAGCAGTTCTTC CASSSTRDRAGNEQFF
TRBJ1-1 many . TRBV5-6 TGTGCCAGCAGCCTGACAGACCTGAACACTGAAGCTTTCTTT CASSLTDLNTEAFF
TRBJ2-1 few TRBD1 TRBV10-3 TGTGCCATCAGTGAGTCGGGGACAGGCCACAATGAGCAGTTCTTC CAISESGTGHNEQFF
TRBJ2-1 . . TRBV30 TGTGCCTGGGCCGAAAGCTCCTACAATGAGCAGTTCTTC CAWAESSYNEQFF
TRBJ1-2 few . TRBV11-2 TGTGCCAGCAGCTTAGCTGCAGGGTCGGTCTATGGCTACACCTTC CASSLAAGSVYGYTF
TRBJ2-3 few TRBD1 TRBV6-2/TRBV6-3 TGTGCCAGCAGTATTACAGGGGGATACACAGATACGCAGTATTTT CASSITGGYTDTQYF
TRBJ2-7 few . TRBV11-2 TGTGCCAGCAGCCCCCTGGGGCTAGCGACGACCTGGGAGCAGTACTTC CASSPLGLATTWEQYF
TRBJ2-5 . TRBD2 TRBV18 TGTGCCAGCTCACCGCGGGGGAAGGAGAGGGAGACCCAGTACTTC CASSPRGKERETQYF
TRBJ1-3 few . TRBV7-8 TGTGCCAGCAGGGCAAAAGAATCTGGAAACACCATATATTTT CASRAKESGNTIYF
TRBJ2-5 many TRBD1 TRBV7-6 TGTGCCAGCAGCCCATCGACAGGGTCCGGAGAGACCCAGTACTTC CASSPSTGSGETQYF
TRBJ2-5 . . TRBV7-2 TGTGCCAGCAGCTTAGCGGCGGAAGGGACCCAGTACTTC CASSLAAEGTQYF
TRBJ2-1 few . TRBV5-1 TGCGCCAGCAGCCCCCTGGGTTACAATGAGCAGTTCTTC CASSPLGYNEQFF
TRBJ2-7 few TRBD1 TRBV5-1 TGCGCCAGCAGCATCGGACAGGGGGCTGTCTACGAGCAGTACTTC CASSIGQGAVYEQYF
TRBJ2-1 . . TRBV2 TGTGCCAGCAGTGAAACGGGGGTCGGTTTTAACAATGAGCAGTTCTTC CASSETGVGFNNEQFF
TRBJ2-7 many TRBD1 TRBV7-7 TGTGCCAGCAGCTTAGGACAGGGCGATACCTACGAGCAGTACTTC CASSLGQGDTYEQYF
TRBJ1-1 . TRBD1 TRBV7-9 TGTGCCAGCAGCTGGGGACAGGGAGTGAACACTGAAGCTTTCTTT CASSWGQGVNTEAFF
TRBJ2-5 few . TRBV5-1 TGCGCCAGCAGATCCGGACAGCAAGAGACCCAGTACTTC CASRSGQQETQYF
TRBJ2-3 . . TRBV6-5 TGTGCCAGCAGTTACGGTCCAGATACGCAGTATTTT CASSYGPDTQYF
TRBJ1-1 many TRBD1 TRBV11-2 TGTGCCAGCAGCTCCCCCTCCGGGACAGGGAGCGCTGAAGCTTTCTTT CASSSPSGTGSAEAFF
TRBJ2-7 . TRBD1 TRBV3-1 TGTGCCAGCAGCACACCGGGACAGGGCTACTACGAGCAGTACTTC CASSTPGQGYYEQYF
TRBJ2-3 . . TRBV12-3/TRBV12-4 TGTGCCAGCAGCTCCGACAGCCCAGACACAGATACTCAGTATTTT CASSSDSPDTDTQYF